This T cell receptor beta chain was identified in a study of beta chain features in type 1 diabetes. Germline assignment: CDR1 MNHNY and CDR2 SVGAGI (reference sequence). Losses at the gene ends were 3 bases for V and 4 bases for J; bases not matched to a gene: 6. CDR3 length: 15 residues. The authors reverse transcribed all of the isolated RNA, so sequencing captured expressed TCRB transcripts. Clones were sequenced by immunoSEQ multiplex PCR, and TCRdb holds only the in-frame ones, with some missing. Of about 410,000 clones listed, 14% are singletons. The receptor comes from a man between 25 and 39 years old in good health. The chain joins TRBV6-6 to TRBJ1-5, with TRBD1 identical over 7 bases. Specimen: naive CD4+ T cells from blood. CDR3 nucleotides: TGTGCCAGCAGTTATGACAGGGCGGGTAATCAGCCCCAGCATTTT. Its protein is CASSYDRAGNQPQHF.